Listed below are T cell receptor beta chains from one sample, sequenced in a study of patients and donors after allogeneic stem cell transplantation. TCRdb called the RT-PCR reads again in MiXCR, with one record for every CDR3 protein. The table records some 40,000 distinct CDR3 sequences, about 30% of them present only once. The sequenced material came from blood, either unsorted or a sorted T cell fraction (not recorded which). These receptors originate from a human donor who was either an allogeneic HSCT recipient or a stem cell or donor lymphocyte infusion donor (not recorded which). It is not recorded whose cells these are; they may come from a transplant donor. Each CDR3 is given with its conserved first and last residue. D genes are given only for firm matches. The listing skips clone size in some rows; elsewhere it reads once, few, many or a size class.

size: once
length: 16
V: TRBV7-9
J: TRBJ2-1
D: .
CDR3: CASSLVPPSSYNEQFF
DNA: TGTGCCAGCAGCTTAGTACCCCCCAGCTCCTACAATGAGCAGTTCTTC

size: few
length: 16
V: TRBV27
J: TRBJ2-1
D: .
CDR3: CASSPPHRVSYNEQFF
DNA: TGTGCCAGCAGTCCACCACACAGGGTCTCCTACAATGAGCAGTTCTTC

size: once
length: 17
V: TRBV7-6
J: TRBJ1-3
D: .
CDR3: CASSSNNGLFSGNTIYF
DNA: TGTGCCAGCAGCTCCAACAACGGTCTTTTCTCTGGAAACACCATATATTTT

size: .
length: 16
V: TRBV12-3/TRBV12-4
J: TRBJ2-3
D: TRBD2
CDR3: CASSFLAGGSTDTQYF
DNA: TGTGCCAGCAGTTTCCTGGCGGGAGGGAGCACAGATACGCAGTATTTT

size: .
length: 13
V: TRBV4-1
J: TRBJ1-2
D: TRBD1
CDR3: CASSQGQPDGYTF
DNA: TGCGCCAGCAGCCAGGGACAGCCGGATGGCTACACCTTC

size: few
length: 15
V: TRBV4-2
J: TRBJ2-1
D: .
CDR3: CASSMRGDPYNEQFF
DNA: TGTGCCAGCAGCATGCGAGGGGATCCCTACAATGAGCAGTTCTTC

size: .
length: 9
V: TRBV9
J: TRBJ2-7
D: .
CDR3: CGKGYEQYF
DNA: TGTGGGAAGGGCTACGAGCAGTACTTC

size: few
length: 17
V: TRBV11-2
J: TRBJ2-1
D: .
CDR3: CASSPAGTYSSYNEQFF
DNA: TGTGCCAGCAGCCCCGCCGGGACTTATAGCTCCTACAATGAGCAGTTCTTC

size: .
length: 17
V: TRBV7-9
J: TRBJ2-1
D: TRBD1
CDR3: CASSTWDSLYSYNEQFF
DNA: TGTGCCAGCAGCACATGGGACAGTCTCTACTCCTACAATGAGCAGTTCTTC

size: few
length: 16
V: TRBV11-2
J: TRBJ1-2
D: .
CDR3: CASSLEVASKVHGYTF
DNA: TGTGCCAGCAGCTTAGAGGTGGCTTCCAAAGTGCATGGCTACACCTTC

size: .
length: 12
V: TRBV12-3/TRBV12-4
J: TRBJ1-1
D: .
CDR3: CASSLFSPQAFF
DNA: TGTGCCAGCAGTTTATTTTCCCCGCAAGCTTTCTTT

size: .
length: 14
V: TRBV6-2/TRBV6-3
J: TRBJ1-5
D: .
CDR3: CASSPHTGIQPQHF
DNA: TGTGCCAGCAGTCCCCATACAGGGATTCAGCCCCAGCATTTT

size: .
length: 17
V: TRBV7-3
J: TRBJ2-2
D: .
CDR3: CASSPAIRGANTGELFF
DNA: TGTGCCAGCAGCCCCGCGATAAGAGGTGCGAACACCGGGGAGCTGTTTTTT

size: .
length: 14
V: TRBV4-2
J: TRBJ2-7
D: .
CDR3: CASSQDWLGGEQYF
DNA: TGTGCCAGCAGCCAAGACTGGTTAGGAGGTGAGCAGTACTTC

size: few
length: 15
V: TRBV4-2
J: TRBJ1-6
D: .
CDR3: CASSQDPRWNSPLHF
DNA: TGTGCCAGCAGCCAAGATCCACGGTGGAATTCACCCCTCCACTTT

size: .
length: 17
V: TRBV24-1
J: TRBJ2-2
D: .
CDR3: CATSEQPKKGNTGELFF
DNA: TGTGCCACCAGTGAACAGCCAAAAAAGGGGAACACCGGGGAGCTGTTTTTT

size: .
length: 15
V: TRBV6-5
J: TRBJ1-5
D: .
CDR3: CASSTTSYSNQLQHF
DNA: TGTGCCAGCAGTACGACAAGTTATAGCAATCAGCTCCAGCATTTT

size: once
length: 12
V: TRBV20-1
J: TRBJ2-2
D: .
CDR3: CSARKNTGELFF
DNA: TGCAGTGCTAGAAAGAACACCGGGGAGCTGTTTTTT

size: many
length: 14
V: TRBV5-1
J: TRBJ1-1
D: .
CDR3: CASNVGGGYTEAFF
DNA: TGCGCCAGTAACGTTGGGGGCGGCTACACTGAAGCTTTCTTT

size: .
length: 16
V: TRBV5-1
J: TRBJ2-7
D: TRBD2
CDR3: CASSPLILAGEYEQYF
DNA: TGCGCCAGCAGCCCCCTGATACTAGCGGGAGAGTACGAGCAGTACTTC

size: .
length: 19
V: TRBV3-1
J: TRBJ2-3
D: .
CDR3: CASSQVFAGRLPSTDTQYF
DNA: TGTGCCAGCAGCCAAGTTTTTGCGGGGCGACTCCCTAGCACAGATACGCAGTATTTT

size: .
length: 15
V: TRBV28
J: TRBJ1-1
D: .
CDR3: CASQIRKRMNTEAFF
DNA: TGTGCCAGTCAAATCAGAAAACGTATGAACACTGAAGCTTTCTTT

size: .
length: 19
V: TRBV7-2
J: TRBJ1-1
D: .
CDR3: CASSFVFRAQGRLNTEAFF
DNA: TGTGCCAGCAGCTTTGTCTTCAGGGCTCAAGGAAGGTTGAACACTGAAGCTTTCTTT

size: .
length: 14
V: TRBV6-5
J: TRBJ1-1
D: .
CDR3: CASSSILQGPDAFF
DNA: TGTGCCAGCAGCTCCATACTACAGGGCCCTGACGCTTTCTTT

size: .
length: 13
V: TRBV20-1
J: TRBJ2-3
D: TRBD2
CDR3: CSARGAGGQTQYF
DNA: TGCAGTGCTAGAGGAGCGGGAGGTCAGACGCAGTATTTT

size: .
length: 14
V: TRBV9
J: TRBJ2-1
D: .
CDR3: CASSVSRRYNEQFF
DNA: TGTGCCAGCAGCGTATCCCGGAGGTACAATGAGCAGTTCTTC

size: few
length: 16
V: TRBV28
J: TRBJ2-7
D: .
CDR3: CASRLLWAGGSHEQYF
DNA: TGTGCCAGCAGACTCCTCTGGGCAGGGGGGTCCCACGAGCAGTACTTC

size: few
length: 14
V: TRBV6-5
J: TRBJ2-5
D: .
CDR3: CASSYSRARETQYF
DNA: TGTGCCAGCAGTTACTCGAGAGCACGAGAGACCCAGTACTTC

size: .
length: 13
V: TRBV24-1
J: TRBJ2-7
D: .
CDR3: CATSDPATYEQYF
DNA: TGTGCCACCAGTGATCCCGCTACCTACGAGCAGTACTTC

size: .
length: 15
V: TRBV19
J: TRBJ2-5
D: .
CDR3: CASSIGGRTQETQYF
DNA: TGTGCCAGTAGTATAGGGGGCAGGACGCAAGAGACCCAGTACTTC

size: few
length: 18
V: TRBV24-1
J: TRBJ1-1
D: TRBD1
CDR3: CATSREDRILFLNTEAFF
DNA: TGTGCCACCAGTCGGGAGGACAGGATCCTATTTTTGAACACTGAAGCTTTCTTT

size: many
length: 15
V: TRBV4-3
J: TRBJ1-1
D: .
CDR3: CASSQDRSGITEAFF
DNA: TGCGCCAGCAGCCAAGATCGTAGCGGGATCACTGAAGCTTTCTTT

size: .
length: 15
V: TRBV27
J: TRBJ2-7
D: .
CDR3: CASSFVQRGPHEQYF
DNA: TGTGCCAGCAGTTTCGTGCAGAGAGGGCCCCACGAGCAGTACTTC

size: few
length: 16
V: TRBV29-1
J: TRBJ2-1
D: TRBD2
CDR3: CSVEGLGGRALYEQFF
DNA: TGCAGCGTTGAAGGATTAGGCGGGAGGGCCCTATATGAGCAGTTCTTC

size: .
length: 18
V: TRBV28
J: TRBJ2-4
D: TRBD1
CDR3: CASSPWTGKLNTKNIQYF
DNA: TGTGCCAGCAGTCCTTGGACAGGGAAGCTTAATACCAAAAACATTCAGTACTTC

size: .
length: 18
V: TRBV4-3
J: TRBJ2-1
D: .
CDR3: CASSQDTQRLGSGNEQFF
DNA: TGCGCCAGCAGCCAAGATACCCAGAGGTTAGGTAGTGGCAATGAGCAGTTCTTC

size: .
length: 12
V: TRBV12-3/TRBV12-4
J: TRBJ2-7
D: .
CDR3: CASSLTQGKQYF
DNA: TGTGCCAGCAGCCTGACCCAGGGGAAGCAGTACTTC

size: .
length: 12
V: TRBV25-1
J: TRBJ1-1
D: .
CDR3: CASRRGYTEAFF
DNA: TGTGCCAGCAGGCGGGGTTACACTGAAGCTTTCTTT

size: many
length: 14
V: TRBV30
J: TRBJ1-4
D: .
CDR3: CAWTPGGLNEKLFF
DNA: TGTGCCTGGACCCCGGGGGGGTTGAATGAAAAACTGTTTTTT

size: many
length: 15
V: TRBV18
J: TRBJ1-1
D: TRBD1
CDR3: CASSAPRTGVTEAFF
DNA: TGTGCCAGCTCCGCCCCCAGGACAGGGGTCACTGAAGCTTTCTTT

size: many
length: 15
V: TRBV27
J: TRBJ1-5
D: .
CDR3: CASSFYGFSNQPQHF
DNA: TGTGCCAGCAGTTTCTATGGGTTTAGCAATCAGCCCCAGCATTTT

size: many
length: 16
V: TRBV6-5
J: TRBJ1-6
D: .
CDR3: CASSSHAGTGNSPLHF
DNA: TGTGCCAGCAGTTCTCACGCCGGGACGGGAAATTCACCCCTCCACTTT